These T cell receptor beta chains were read from a single sample in a study of T cell responses to AZD1222 COVID-19 vaccine. TCRdb's table, derived via immunoSEQ multiplex PCR, lists solely in-frame clones and lacks some. The data show roughly 150,000 clones, 90% to 95% seen once. The sample here was peripheral blood, taken 28 days after the second AZD1222 dose. Every receptor here comes from an adult who received the AZD1222 COVID-19 vaccine. The CDR3 runs from the conserved cysteine through the conserved F or W.

j_call: TRBJ2-7
v_call: TRBV5-4
cdr3_aa: CASSPRRDRVFEQYF

j_call: TRBJ2-7
v_call: TRBV7-2
cdr3_aa: CASSLVDFTGQDEQYF

j_call: TRBJ2-2
v_call: TRBV19
cdr3_aa: CASSDAGGTGELFF

j_call: TRBJ1-1
v_call: TRBV27
cdr3_aa: CASSLKRSNTEAFF

j_call: TRBJ2-3
v_call: TRBV7-8
cdr3_aa: CASSFASGRAEDTQYF

j_call: TRBJ2-3
v_call: TRBV7-2
cdr3_aa: CASSLDGGIGGADTQYF

j_call: TRBJ2-1
v_call: TRBV27
cdr3_aa: CASRGDSLYNEQFF

j_call: TRBJ1-2
v_call: TRBV10-3
cdr3_aa: CAISVQKANYGYTF

j_call: TRBJ1-6
v_call: TRBV18
cdr3_aa: CASSSISGRDNSPLHF

j_call: TRBJ2-3
v_call: TRBV18
cdr3_aa: CASSPGTDTQYF

j_call: TRBJ2-2
v_call: TRBV9
cdr3_aa: CAGSERNTGELFF

j_call: TRBJ2-1
v_call: TRBV21-1
cdr3_aa: CASSAPIPTVPGQGAYEQFF

j_call: TRBJ2-3
v_call: TRBV5-1
cdr3_aa: CASSQALAGVTDTQYF

j_call: TRBJ1-3
v_call: TRBV7-2
cdr3_aa: CASSLAPPASIYF

j_call: TRBJ2-7
v_call: TRBV19
cdr3_aa: CASSINSGTSAEQYF

j_call: TRBJ2-1
v_call: TRBV13
cdr3_aa: CASSTERGNEQFF

j_call: TRBJ2-2
v_call: TRBV18
cdr3_aa: CASSPGTSGTGELFF

j_call: TRBJ2-3
v_call: TRBV4-1
cdr3_aa: CASSQIAESTDTQYF

j_call: TRBJ1-2
v_call: TRBV25-1
cdr3_aa: CASSEPQGEFSYGYTF

j_call: TRBJ2-1
v_call: TRBV28
cdr3_aa: CASSLALGNEQFF

j_call: TRBJ2-3
v_call: TRBV7-7
cdr3_aa: CASSLAGLAGRSTDTQYF

j_call: TRBJ2-3
v_call: TRBV11-2
cdr3_aa: CASSLGILVSTDTQYF

j_call: TRBJ1-4
v_call: TRBV9
cdr3_aa: CASSVTGTTNEKLFF

j_call: TRBJ1-5
v_call: TRBV15
cdr3_aa: CATSRDGNQPQHF

j_call: TRBJ2-6
v_call: TRBV7-3
cdr3_aa: CASSLSRRVSGANVLTF